These 10 T cell receptor beta chains were all obtained from the same sample, sequenced in a study of shared clonotypes between healthy human individuals (dated by TCRdb to 2018 to 2020). The library was made by the immunoSEQ multiplex PCR assay. Here the immuneACCESS table is served through TCRdb, limited to in-frame sequences with V and J called. Missing clones are a known gap in these copies; in checked studies unresolved V genes cover under half, and the rest lacks a known reason. The sample yields about 2,500,000 clones; just over 90% were counted once. Jointly, the top ten make up over 0.12% of the sample. The sample consisted of naive CD4+ T cells sorted from blood. Sample cell subset or site, as interpreted from the label and publication: CD45RA+ positively selected. The source of these receptors is a man aged 18 to 30 in good health.

The chain combines TRBV11-2 with TRBJ2-7, with TRBD2 matching over 7 bases. The CDR3 runs 14 residues. The V segment lost 4 bases and the J segment 2 bases; nucleotides outside the gene matches: 5. Germline V CDR1 and CDR2: SGHAT, FQNNGV. CDR3 loop: CASSSGLVAYEQYF. The CDR3 DNA sequence: TGTGCCAGCAGCTCAGGACTAGTAGCCTACGAGCAGTACTTC.

The genes are TRBV30 and TRBJ1-4; D not resolved. This CDR3 is 13 amino acids long. Germline V lookup: CDR1 GTSNPN, CDR2 SVGIG (reference sequence). The V and J ends lost 5 bases and 8 bases respectively, with 15 bases between them. This chain's CDR3 is CAWARLAGEKLFF. CDR3 DNA: TGTGCCTGGGCCAGACTCGCCGGAGAAAAACTGTTTTTT.

This clone has a single count. The chain uses TRBV9 and TRBJ1-3; TRBD1 aligns across 8 bases. Germline loops: CDR1 SGDLS, CDR2 YYNGEE. V shed 4 bases and J 0 bases; nucleotides not matched to a gene: 9. This CDR3 region has 17 residues. CDR3 coding DNA: TGTGCCAGCAGCTTACAGGGACAGGTGGGCTCTGGAAACACCATATATTTT. Amino acid sequence: CASSLQGQVGSGNTIYF. Variable domain in full (rest from reference TRBV9 and TRBJ1-3): DSGVTQTPKHLITATGQRVTLRCSPRSGDLSVYWYQQSLDQGLQFLIQYYNGEERAKGNILERFSAQQFPDLHSELNLSSLELGDSALYFCASSLQGQVGSGNTIYFGEGSWLTVV.

In the case of this clone: This sample includes further DNA sequences coding for the same CDR3. The CDR3 protein is CASSLSGNYEQYF. Written as DNA, the CDR3 is TGCGCCAGCAGCTTGTCCGGGAACTACGAGCAGTACTTC. The rearrangement uses TRBV5-1 and TRBJ2-7; possibly TRBD2 for D (5 bases). Trimming took off 1 base at V and 3 bases at J, with 8 bases between the two ends. Germline-derived CDR1 and CDR2 are SGHRS and YFSETQ. The CDR3 covers 13 residues.

This rearrangement joins TRBV5-1 to TRBJ2-6; 10 bases are a match to TRBD2. The ends lost 1 base at V and 4 bases at J; junction bases unmatched: 5. The CDR3 spans 17 residues. The germline CDR1 and CDR2 sequences are SGHRS and YFSETQ. CDR3 residues: CASSLRTSGVGANVLTF. The DNA for the CDR3 is TGCGCCAGCAGCTTGCGAACTAGCGGGGTCGGGGCCAACGTCCTGACTTTC.

V and J are TRBV5-1 and TRBJ1-6, with D possibly matching TRBD1 (5 bases). With 1 base removed from V and 5 bases from J, the gap between germline ends came to 13 bases. The CDR3 is made up of 16 amino acids. Per the germline V gene, CDR1 is SGHRS and CDR2 is YFSETQ. This CDR3 reads CASSLFGQDNNSPLHF. For the CDR3, the DNA is TGCGCCAGCAGCTTGTTTGGACAAGATAATAATTCACCCCTCCACTTT.

The CDR3 DNA is TGTGCCAGCAGTTTTACGGGGACAGGGAATGAAAAACTGTTTTTT. Its protein product is CASSFTGTGNEKLFF. This chain connects TRBV28 to TRBJ1-4, with 9 nucleotides matching TRBD1. The CDR3 covers 15 residues. Losses at the gene ends were 3 bases for V and 5 bases for J; bases not matched to a gene: 4. CDR1 is MDHEN, CDR2 SYDVKM, per germline.

The chain carries TRBV7-2 and TRBJ2-1; 10 nucleotides agree with TRBD2. CDR1 is SGHTA and CDR2 is FQGNSA in the germline V gene. The CDR3 runs 15 residues. J was trimmed by 5 bases and V by 5 bases; bases with no gene match: 6. Here the CDR3 reads CASSPSGSKNNEQFF. In DNA, the CDR3 is TGTGCCAGCAGCCCTAGCGGGAGTAAGAACAATGAGCAGTTCTTC.

This chain connects TRBV10-3 to TRBJ2-5; D is possibly TRBD2 (7 bases). V lost 2 bases, J lost 3 bases, and 13 bases lay in between. Germline CDR1 ENHRY, CDR2 SYGVKD. CDR3 length: 15 residues. CDR3 coding DNA: TGTGCCATCAGTGAGCACGAGGGGGGGGAAGAGACCCAGTACTTC. Translated, it gives CAISEHEGGEETQYF.

This chain connects TRBV6-6 to TRBJ1-1; possible D gene TRBD1, 6 bases. Trimming stripped 2 bases from V and 4 bases from J, with 11 bases between. Germline V gene lookup returns CDR1 MNHNY and CDR2 SVGAGI (reference sequence). CDR3 length equals 14 residues. CDR3 in amino acids: CASSYTSGATEAFF. The CDR3 DNA reads as TGTGCCAGCAGTTACACCTCAGGGGCCACTGAAGCTTTCTTT.